The 21 T cell receptor beta chains below were found in one sample sequenced in a study of early stage breast cancer tumors (TCRdb year 2017). Library prep was done by the immunoSEQ multiplex PCR assay. The source is immuneACCESS, and TCRdb retained only in-frame sequences with V and J called. Part of the clones is not carried over; for the studies checked, unresolved V genes explain less than half of this, and the remainder is unexplained. A total of more than 60,000 clones appear in this sample, roughly three quarters of them only once. The top ten hold about 3.6% of the sample. The sample taken for sequencing was blood. The receptor source for this set is a person aged 60 to 70 with breast cancer.

The chain couples TRBV4-3 to TRBJ2-3; maybe TRBD2 (6 bases). V was shortened by 4 bases and J by 1 base, with 18 bases between the two germline ends. Looked up from germline, CDR1 is LGHNA and CDR2 is YSLEER. The CDR3 totals 17 residues. DNA for the CDR3: TGCGCCAGCAGCCGGACCGTCAGTGGGGAGGGCACAGATACGCAGTATTTT. This gives the protein CASSRTVSGEGTDTQYF.

The V and J genes are TRBV30 and TRBJ2-3, with TRBD2 matching 7 bases. V gave up 6 bases and J gave up 3 bases; unmatched junction bases: 9. CDR3 length: 14 residues. The germline CDR1 and CDR2 sequences are GTSNPN and SVGIG (reference sequence). The CDR3 DNA reads TGTGCCTGTCGTCAGGGAGGGTGGACAGATACGCAGTATTTT. Protein product: CACRQGGWTDTQYF.

This clone has just a few counts. This chain connects TRBV5-1 to TRBJ2-2, with TRBD2 as a possible D gene (5 bases). Trimming stripped 0 bases from V and 4 bases from J, with 13 bases between. Germline V CDR1 and CDR2: SGHRS, YFSETQ. The CDR3 covers 16 residues. As DNA, the CDR3 is TGCGCCAGCAGCTTGGTCCGAGCTCGGGGCACCGGGGAGCTGTTTTTT. Translated, it gives CASSLVRARGTGELFF.

The chain has TRBV4-2 and TRBJ2-5; D is unclear. Looked up from germline, CDR1 is LGHNA and CDR2 is YNFKEQ. V gave up 0 bases and J gave up 5 bases, with 10 bases separating them. The length of the CDR3 is 14 residues. CDR3 loop: CASSQEYRTETQYF. CDR3 DNA: TGTGCCAGCAGCCAAGAATATAGGACGGAGACCCAGTACTTC.

The genes are TRBV9 and TRBJ2-3; 7 bases agree with TRBD1. Looked up from germline, CDR1 is SGDLS and CDR2 is YYNGEE. The V and J ends lost 4 bases and 0 bases, in that order; junction bases with no gene match: 8. CDR3 size: 16 residues. CDR3 sequence reads: CASSTLQGQSTDTQYF. The CDR3 DNA sequence: TGTGCCAGCAGCACATTACAGGGGCAGAGCACAGATACGCAGTATTTT.

The V and J genes are TRBV19 and TRBJ2-3, with a possible D match to TRBD2 (6 bases). This CDR3 region has 14 residues. Germline assignment: CDR1 LNHDA and CDR2 SQIVND (reference sequence). The germline V and J ends were trimmed by 6 bases and 0 bases, with 10 bases remaining between them. CDR3 sequence reads: CASSEGLSTDTQYF. For the CDR3, the DNA is TGTGCCAGTAGCGAAGGACTAAGCACAGATACGCAGTATTTT.

This sequence joins TRBV13 and TRBJ2-7; D may correspond to TRBD1 or TRBD2 (6 bases each). The CDR3 extends over 14 amino acids. The germline V gene encodes CDR1 PRHDT and CDR2 FYEKMQ (reference sequence). V lost 1 base and J 5 bases, leaving 12 bases between the germline ends. CDR3 bases: TGTGCCAGCAGCTTAGAACAGGGACTCGACGAGCAGTACTTC. Encoded protein: CASSLEQGLDEQYF.

The chain employs TRBV19 and TRBJ1-2, with D possibly TRBD1 on 5 matching bases. Trimming removed 3 bases from V and 1 base from J, with 12 bases in between. Germline CDR1 is LNHDA and CDR2 is SQIVND (reference sequence). The CDR3 has 15 amino acids. CDR3 DNA sequence: TGTGCCAGTAGTATCCCGCGGGACCGTAACTATGGCTACACCTTC. Residues: CASSIPRDRNYGYTF.

The chain joins TRBV6-5 to TRBJ1-4; 7 positions agree with TRBD1. CDR1 MNHEY and CDR2 SVGAGI come from the germline V gene. CDR3 length: 15 amino acids. The V gene end was trimmed by 6 bases and the J gene end by 8 bases; junction bases not matched to a gene: 12. The CDR3 DNA follows: TGTGCCAGCAGCCGTGACAGGGCCCGAATGGAAAAACTGTTTTTT. It is translated as CASSRDRARMEKLFF.

V usage is TRBV6-5 and J usage is TRBJ1-1; the D is unclear. Germline V gene lookup returns CDR1 MNHEY and CDR2 SVGAGI. CDR3 size: 13 residues. Trimming left V 2 bases short and J 5 bases short, with 9 bases between. CDR3 sequence: CASSYLLGTEAFF. CDR3 nucleotide sequence: TGTGCCAGCAGTTACCTCCTTGGGACTGAAGCTTTCTTT.

The chain recombines TRBV30 with TRBJ2-7; possible D gene TRBD2, 5 bases. The CDR3 loop spans 11 amino acids. The germline CDR1 and CDR2 sequences are GTSNPN and SVGIG (reference sequence). Trimming shortened V by 1 base and J by 7 bases, and 8 bases separated the two germline ends. CDR3 nucleotide sequence: TGTGCCTGGAGTGCGGGCGGGGAGCAGTACTTC. Its translation: CAWSAGGEQYF. The complete variable domain, with remaining parts taken from reference TRBV30 and TRBJ2-7, reads SQTIHQWPATLVQPVGSPLSLECTVEGTSNPNLYWYRQAAGRGLQLLFYSVGIGQISSEVPQNLSASRPQDRQFILSSKKLLLSDSGFYLCAWSAGGEQYFGPGTRLTVT.

J is TRBJ2-7 and V is TRBV7-2; possibly TRBD1 for D (5 bases). Germline V gene data show CDR1 as SGHTA and CDR2 as FQGNSA. Trimming stripped 1 base from V and 0 bases from J, with 13 bases between. This CDR3 is 16 amino acids long. The CDR3 spells CASSLDAPGSSYEQYF. The CDR3, as DNA: TGTGCCAGCAGCTTAGATGCCCCAGGGTCCTCCTACGAGCAGTACTTC.

This clone was counted only a few times. The rearrangement links TRBV2 to TRBJ1-5; weak D call: TRBD1 (5 bases). Germline V gene lookup returns CDR1 SNHLY and CDR2 FYNNEI. The CDR3 length is 14 residues. Trimming took 1 base from V and 5 from J, leaving 9 bases between them. The CDR3, as DNA: TGTGCCAGCAGTGAAGTTGGGGGGGATCAGCCCCAGCATTTT. Translating gives CASSEVGGDQPQHF.

This clone has a handful of counts. The chain couples TRBV11-2 to TRBJ1-1; TRBD1 is a possible D gene (6 bases). Per the germline V gene, CDR1 is SGHAT and CDR2 is FQNNGV. The V gene lost 8 bases and the J gene lost 4 bases, with 8 bases spanning the gap. This CDR3 has 11 amino acids. The CDR3 DNA reads TGTGCCAGCGGCAGGGGCACTGAAGCTTTCTTT. It specifies CASGRGTEAFF.

The chain employs TRBV19 and TRBJ2-7; TRBD1 is a possible D gene (5 bases). There are 11 residues in the CDR3. Germline loops: CDR1 LNHDA, CDR2 SQIVND (reference sequence). The V end lost 7 bases, the J end lost 2 bases, and 6 bases lay between the germline ends. CDR3 DNA: TGTGCCAGTAAAGGGGCCTACGAGCAGTACTTC. Its translation is CASKGAYEQYF.

The sample holds a few counts of this clone. The V and J genes are TRBV7-8 and TRBJ1-6, with D possibly TRBD1 on 6 matching bases. The CDR3 sequence is 16 residues long. Germline-derived CDR1 and CDR2 are SGHVS and FQNEAQ. V shed 1 base and J shed 5 bases, with 12 bases lying between them. CDR3 residues: CASSLVTGRNNSPLHF. CDR3 DNA: TGTGCCAGCAGCTTAGTCACAGGGCGGAATAATTCACCCCTCCACTTT.

A few counts support this clone. The chain recombines TRBV18 with TRBJ1-5; maybe TRBD1 (5 bases). V dropped 6 bases and J dropped 4 bases, with 16 bases sitting between them. The V gene's germline CDR1 is KGHSH and CDR2 LQKENI. CDR3 size: 15 residues. The CDR3 nucleotides read TGTGCCAGCTCCCTTAAGCAGGGCCCTAATCAGCCCCAGCATTTT. Amino acid sequence: CASSLKQGPNQPQHF.

The rearrangement links TRBV5-1 to TRBJ2-3; 8 bases fit TRBD2. The CDR3 sequence is 16 residues long. Germline lookup yields CDR1 SGHRS and CDR2 YFSETQ. Trimming cost V 5 bases and J 5 bases; bases outside gene matches: 13. The DNA for the CDR3 is TGCGCCAGCAGTTCTAGCCTAGCGGGTCTGGGAGATACGCAGTATTTT. It is translated as CASSSSLAGLGDTQYF.

This chain uses TRBV16 with TRBJ1-1; D ambiguous. Between the trimmed V and J ends, which lost 2 bases and 2 bases, there was a span of 9 bases. The CDR3 runs to 14 residues. Germline CDR1 is KGHSY and CDR2 is FQNENV. CDR3 loop: CASSQMGLNTEAFF. For the CDR3, the DNA is TGTGCCAGCAGCCAAATGGGCCTTAACACTGAAGCTTTCTTT.

Written as DNA, the CDR3 is TGTGCCAGCAGCGGCCAGGCGAGGGAAAAACTGTTTTTT. Translated, it gives CASSGQAREKLFF. The rearrangement links TRBV6-5 to TRBJ1-4; D unresolved. The V end lost 6 bases, the J end lost 8 bases, and 13 bases lay between the germline ends. The CDR3 is 13 amino acids. Germline V gene lookup returns CDR1 MNHEY and CDR2 SVGAGI.

The CDR3 sequence is CASSLDGPNTGELFF. The CDR3 DNA follows: TGCGCCAGCAGCTTGGATGGACCGAACACCGGGGAGCTGTTTTTT. The rearrangement joins TRBV5-1 to TRBJ2-2; D is ambiguous. CDR1 is SGHRS, CDR2 YFSETQ, per germline. The length of the CDR3 is 15 residues. The ends were cut back, 0 bases at V and 0 bases at J, with 6 bases in the middle.